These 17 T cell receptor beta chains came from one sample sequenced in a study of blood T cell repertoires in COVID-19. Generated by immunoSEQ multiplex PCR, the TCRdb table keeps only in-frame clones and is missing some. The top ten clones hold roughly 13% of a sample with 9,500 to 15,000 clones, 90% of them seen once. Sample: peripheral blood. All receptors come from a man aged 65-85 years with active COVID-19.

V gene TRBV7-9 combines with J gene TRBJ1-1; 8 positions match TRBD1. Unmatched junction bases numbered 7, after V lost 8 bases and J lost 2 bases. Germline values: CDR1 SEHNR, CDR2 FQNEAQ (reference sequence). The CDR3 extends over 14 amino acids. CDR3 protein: CASYRGRGNTEAFF. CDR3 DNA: TGTGCCAGCTACAGGGGGAGGGGAAACACTGAAGCTTTCTTT. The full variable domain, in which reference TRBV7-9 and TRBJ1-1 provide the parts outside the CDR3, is DTGVSQNPRHKITKRGQNVTFRCDPISEHNRLYWYRQTLGQGPEFLTYFQNEAQLEKSRLLSDRFSAERPKGSFSTLEIQRTEQGDSAMYLCASYRGRGNTEAFFGQGTRLTVV.

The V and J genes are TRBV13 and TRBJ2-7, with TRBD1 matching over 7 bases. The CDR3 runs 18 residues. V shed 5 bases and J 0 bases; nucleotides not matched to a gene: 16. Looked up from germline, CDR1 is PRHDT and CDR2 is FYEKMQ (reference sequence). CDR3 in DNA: TGTGCCAGCAGCCACAAAAGGGGGCAGGGCAAACGCTCCTACGAGCAGTACTTC. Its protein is CASSHKRGQGKRSYEQYF.

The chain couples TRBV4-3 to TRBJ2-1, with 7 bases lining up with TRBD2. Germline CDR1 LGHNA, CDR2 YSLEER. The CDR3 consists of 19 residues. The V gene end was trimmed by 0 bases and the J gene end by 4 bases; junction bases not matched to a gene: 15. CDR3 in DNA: TGCGCCAGCAGCCAAGATGATGCGGCCCCGGGACTAAGATACAATGAGCAGTTCTTC. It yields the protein CASSQDDAAPGLRYNEQFF.

CDR3 region: CASSQAGQPNQPQHF. The DNA for the CDR3 is TGTGCCAGCAGCCAAGCGGGGCAGCCCAATCAGCCCCAGCATTTT. This sequence joins TRBV6-5 and TRBJ1-5, with D possibly TRBD1 on 5 matching bases. V dropped 6 bases and J dropped 3 bases, with 15 bases sitting between them. Germline V gene lookup returns CDR1 MNHEY and CDR2 SVGAGI. The CDR3 is 15 residues long.

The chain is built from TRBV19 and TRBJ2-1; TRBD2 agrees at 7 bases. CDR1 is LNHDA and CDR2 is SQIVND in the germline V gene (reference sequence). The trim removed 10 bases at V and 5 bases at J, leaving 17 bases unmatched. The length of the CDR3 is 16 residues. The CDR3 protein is CATEAVSGLNHNEQFF. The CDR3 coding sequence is TGTGCCACCGAGGCCGTATCGGGACTAAATCACAATGAGCAGTTCTTC.

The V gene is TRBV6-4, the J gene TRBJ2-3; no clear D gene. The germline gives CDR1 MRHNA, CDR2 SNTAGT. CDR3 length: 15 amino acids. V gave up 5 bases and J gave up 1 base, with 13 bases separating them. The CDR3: CASSSLNTGTDTQYF. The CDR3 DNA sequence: TGTGCCAGCAGTTCCTTGAACACCGGCACAGATACGCAGTATTTT.

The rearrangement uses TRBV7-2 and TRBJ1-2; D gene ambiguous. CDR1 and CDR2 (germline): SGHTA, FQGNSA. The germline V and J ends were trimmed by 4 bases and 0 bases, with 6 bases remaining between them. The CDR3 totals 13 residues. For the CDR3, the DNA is TGTGCCAGCAGCTCCTCAGCTAACTATGGCTACACCTTC. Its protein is CASSSSANYGYTF. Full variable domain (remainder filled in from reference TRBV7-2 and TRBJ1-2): GAGVSQSPSNKVTEKGKDVELRCDPISGHTALYWYRQSLGQGLEFLIYFQGNSAPDKSGLPSDRFSAERTGGSVSTLTIQRTQQEDSAVYLCASSSSANYGYTFGSGTRLTVV.

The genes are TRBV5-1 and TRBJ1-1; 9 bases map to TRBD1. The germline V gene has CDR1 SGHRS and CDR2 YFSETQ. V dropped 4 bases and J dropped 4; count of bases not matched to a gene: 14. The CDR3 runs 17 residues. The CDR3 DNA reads TGCGCCAGCAGCACAGGGACAGGGCGAACTAGGAGCACTGAAGCTTTCTTT. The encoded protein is CASSTGTGRTRSTEAFF. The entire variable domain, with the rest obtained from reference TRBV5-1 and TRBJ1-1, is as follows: KAGVTQTPRYLIKTRGQQVTLSCSPISGHRSVSWYQQTPGQGLQFLFEYFSETQRNKGNFPGRFSGRQFSNSRSEMNVSTLELGDSALYLCASSTGTGRTRSTEAFFGQGTRLTVV.

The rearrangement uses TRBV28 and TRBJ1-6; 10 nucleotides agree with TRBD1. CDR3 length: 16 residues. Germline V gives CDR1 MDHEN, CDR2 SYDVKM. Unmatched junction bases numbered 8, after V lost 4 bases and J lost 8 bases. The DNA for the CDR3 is TGTGCCAGCAGTTCAACCGGGACAGGGGTTTATTCACCCCTCCACTTT. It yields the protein CASSSTGTGVYSPLHF.

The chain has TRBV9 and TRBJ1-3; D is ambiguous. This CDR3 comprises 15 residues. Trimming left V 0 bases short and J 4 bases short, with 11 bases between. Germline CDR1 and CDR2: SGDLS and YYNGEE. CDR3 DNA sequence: TGTGCCAGCAGCGTAGATCCGGGATCAGGAAACACCATATATTTT. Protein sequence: CASSVDPGSGNTIYF. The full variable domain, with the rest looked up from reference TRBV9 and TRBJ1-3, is DSGVTQTPKHLITATGQRVTLRCSPRSGDLSVYWYQQSLDQGLQFLIQYYNGEERAKGNILERFSAQQFPDLHSELNLSSLELGDSALYFCASSVDPGSGNTIYFGEGSWLTVV.

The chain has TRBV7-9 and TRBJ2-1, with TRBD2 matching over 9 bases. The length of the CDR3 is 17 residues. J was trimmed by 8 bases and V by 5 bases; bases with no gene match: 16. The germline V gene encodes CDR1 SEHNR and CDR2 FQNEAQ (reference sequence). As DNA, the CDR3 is TGTGCCAGCAGCCCCGCCGGTGGGCGGGGGGGCAGGTATGAGCAGTTCTTC. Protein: CASSPAGGRGGRYEQFF. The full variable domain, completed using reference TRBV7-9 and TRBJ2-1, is DTGVSQNPRHKITKRGQNVTFRCDPISEHNRLYWYRQTLGQGPEFLTYFQNEAQLEKSRLLSDRFSAERPKGSFSTLEIQRTEQGDSAMYLCASSPAGGRGGRYEQFFGPGTRLTVL.

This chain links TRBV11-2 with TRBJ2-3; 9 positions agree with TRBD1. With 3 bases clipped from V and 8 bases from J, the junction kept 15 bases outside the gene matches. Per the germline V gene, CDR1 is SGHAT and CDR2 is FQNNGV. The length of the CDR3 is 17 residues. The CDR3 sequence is CASSLEPGQGPWGTQYF. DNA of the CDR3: TGTGCCAGCAGCTTGGAGCCCGGACAGGGGCCCTGGGGTACGCAGTATTTT.

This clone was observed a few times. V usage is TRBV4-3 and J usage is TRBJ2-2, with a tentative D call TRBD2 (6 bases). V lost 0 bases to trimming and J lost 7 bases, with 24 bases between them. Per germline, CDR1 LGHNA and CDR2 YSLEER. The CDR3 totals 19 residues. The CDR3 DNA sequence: TGCGCCAGCAGCCAAGAATTAACCGGACTATCCGGTTACAGCGGGGAGCTGTTTTTT. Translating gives CASSQELTGLSGYSGELFF.

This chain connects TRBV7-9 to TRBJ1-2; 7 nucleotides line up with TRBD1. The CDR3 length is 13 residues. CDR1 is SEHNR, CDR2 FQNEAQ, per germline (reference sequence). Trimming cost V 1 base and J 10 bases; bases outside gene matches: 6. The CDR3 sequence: CASSLGSTGIYTF. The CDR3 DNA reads TGTGCCAGCAGCTTAGGCTCGACAGGGATCTACACCTTC.

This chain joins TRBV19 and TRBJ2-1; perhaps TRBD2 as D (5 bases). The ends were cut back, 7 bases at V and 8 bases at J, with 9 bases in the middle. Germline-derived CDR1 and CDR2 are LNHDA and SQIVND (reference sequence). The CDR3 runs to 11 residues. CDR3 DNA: TGTGCCAGTAAAATGAGGGATGAGCAGTTCTTC. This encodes CASKMRDEQFF.

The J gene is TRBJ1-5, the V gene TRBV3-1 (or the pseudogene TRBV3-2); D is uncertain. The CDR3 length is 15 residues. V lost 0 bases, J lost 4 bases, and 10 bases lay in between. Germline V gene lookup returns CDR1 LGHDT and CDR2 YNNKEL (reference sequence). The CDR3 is CASSQDRGQNQPQHF. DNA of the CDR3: TGTGCCAGCAGCCAAGATCGAGGGCAGAATCAGCCCCAGCATTTT.

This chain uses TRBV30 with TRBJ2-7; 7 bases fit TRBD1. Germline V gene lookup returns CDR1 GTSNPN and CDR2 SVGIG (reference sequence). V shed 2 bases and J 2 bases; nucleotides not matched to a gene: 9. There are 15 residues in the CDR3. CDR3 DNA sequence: TGTGCCTGGAGTAAGGGACAGAAAGTAACCTACGAGCAGTACTTC. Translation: CAWSKGQKVTYEQYF.